Shown below are 15 T cell receptor beta chains from a single sample sequenced in a study of cytomegalovirus exposure and HLA in healthy donors. PCR used 60 Vbeta primers and 13 Jbeta primers. Profiled with immunoSEQ multiplex PCR; TCRdb holds only in-frame clones, not every one. Its listing shows 130,000 or so clones. Material: PBMCs. The receptors here all came from a man in his late teens or twenties in good health and CMV-seronegative.

The chain recombines TRBV25-1 with TRBJ1-4; no definite D call. This CDR3 is built from 13 residues. The V gene lost 0 bases and the J gene lost 10 bases, with 9 bases spanning the gap. Germline CDR1 is MGHDK and CDR2 is SYGVNS. The CDR3 DNA reads TGTGCCAGCAGTGAATATGAGCTCGGAAAACTGTTTTTT. Translation: CASSEYELGKLFF.

V is TRBV9 and J is TRBJ1-6; 7 nucleotides line up with TRBD1. This CDR3 is 17 amino acids long. The germline V gene has CDR1 SGDLS and CDR2 YYNGEE. The V segment lost 0 bases and the J segment 5 bases; nucleotides outside the gene matches: 8. CDR3 in amino acids: CASSVDPGQPHNSPLHF. Here the CDR3 DNA reads TGTGCCAGCAGCGTAGATCCGGGACAGCCACATAATTCACCCCTCCACTTT.

V and J are TRBV5-6 and TRBJ2-7, with TRBD1 matching 8 bases. From germline, CDR1 is SGHDT and CDR2 YYEEEE. The V gene end was trimmed by 4 bases and the J gene end by 5 bases; junction bases not matched to a gene: 8. The CDR3 has 14 residues. The CDR3 loop is CASSNVGQGHEQYF. The DNA of the CDR3 is TGTGCCAGCAGCAACGTTGGACAGGGCCACGAGCAGTACTTC.

This chain links TRBV28 with TRBJ2-7; tentatively, D is TRBD1 (6 bases). Per germline, CDR1 MDHEN and CDR2 SYDVKM. With 7 bases removed from V and 2 bases from J, the gap between germline ends came to 15 bases. The CDR3 runs to 14 residues. The CDR3 loop is CASNKGVVPYEQYF. In DNA, the CDR3 is TGTGCCAGCAACAAGGGGGTCGTTCCCTACGAGCAGTACTTC.

This chain uses TRBV30 with TRBJ2-5; 8 nucleotides line up with TRBD1. The ends lost 4 bases at V and 5 bases at J; junction bases unmatched: 9. CDR3 length: 14 residues. The germline gives CDR1 GTSNPN, CDR2 SVGIG (reference sequence). The CDR3 region has the DNA TGTGCCTGGACCGGGACAGGAGGCAGGGAGACCCAGTACTTC. Translated, it gives CAWTGTGGRETQYF. The full variable domain, its missing parts supplied by reference TRBV30 and TRBJ2-5, is SQTIHQWPATLVQPVGSPLSLECTVEGTSNPNLYWYRQAAGRGLQLLFYSVGIGQISSEVPQNLSASRPQDRQFILSSKKLLLSDSGFYLCAWTGTGGRETQYFGPGTRLLVL.

The chain carries TRBV7-2 and TRBJ1-2; 7 nucleotides line up with TRBD1. The CDR3 loop spans 13 amino acids. Germline V gene sequence: CDR1 SGHTA, CDR2 FQGNSA. The junction had 7 bases not matched to a gene; V was cut back by 4 bases and J by 8 bases. The CDR3 sequence is CASSSLQGGGYTF. The CDR3 DNA reads as TGTGCCAGCAGCTCCCTGCAGGGGGGAGGCTACACCTTC.

The chain recombines TRBV29-1 with TRBJ2-3; TRBD2 matches at 7 bases. The germline gives CDR1 SQVTM, CDR2 ANQGSEA. V shed 6 bases, J shed 2 bases, and the junction held 8 bases outside the gene matches. The CDR3 runs 14 residues. The chain's CDR3 is CSVRSGTTTDTQYF. The CDR3 coding sequence is TGCAGCGTCCGAAGCGGGACTACCACAGATACGCAGTATTTT.

The rearrangement links TRBV28 to TRBJ1-5, with D unresolved. CDR1 and CDR2 from the germline V gene are MDHEN and SYDVKM. The germline V and J ends were trimmed by 6 bases and 2 bases, with 11 bases remaining between them. CDR3 size: 14 residues. This chain's CDR3 is CASSRGGGNQPQHF. The CDR3 region has the DNA TGTGCCAGCAGCAGAGGAGGTGGCAATCAGCCCCAGCATTTT. Full variable domain (missing parts from reference TRBV28 and TRBJ1-5): DVKVTQSSRYLVKRTGEKVFLECVQDMDHENMFWYRQDPGLGLRLIYFSYDVKMKEKGDIPEGYSVSREKKERFSLILESASTNQTSMYLCASSRGGGNQPQHFGDGTRLSIL.

The gene calls are TRBV19 and TRBJ1-5; TRBD1 matches 8 bases. Germline CDR1 reads LNHDA; CDR2 reads SQIVND (reference sequence). The CDR3 spans 15 residues. The junction had 6 bases not matched to a gene; V was cut back by 6 bases and J by 2 bases. CDR3: CASRYRGGGNQPQHF. The DNA of the CDR3 is TGTGCCAGTAGATACAGGGGGGGAGGCAATCAGCCCCAGCATTTT.

The V and J genes are TRBV7-3 and TRBJ2-1; 10 bases are shared with TRBD1. Unmatched junction bases numbered 6, after V lost 5 bases and J lost 5 bases. Germline V lookup: CDR1 SGHTA, CDR2 FQGTGA. The CDR3 spans 15 residues. For the CDR3, the DNA is TGTGCCAGCAGCCCAGACAGGGGGCAGAACAATGAGCAGTTCTTC. Translating gives CASSPDRGQNNEQFF.

The J gene is TRBJ1-1, the V gene TRBV6-1, with D perhaps TRBD1 (5 bases). Trimming left V 3 bases short and J 5 bases short, with 16 bases between. CDR1 is MNHNS and CDR2 is SASEGT in the germline V gene. This CDR3 comprises 15 residues. The DNA of the CDR3 is TGTGCCAGCAGTGATTGGGGCAGTTCCAGGACTGAAGCTTTCTTT. Translating gives CASSDWGSSRTEAFF.

The chain employs TRBV5-4 and TRBJ2-7; tentatively, D is TRBD1 (6 bases). The CDR3 sequence is 13 residues long. CDR1 and CDR2 (germline): SGHNT, YYREEE (reference sequence). The germline V and J ends were trimmed by 2 bases and 2 bases, with 8 bases remaining between them. CDR3 coding DNA: TGTGCCAGCAGCTTTGCAGGGGCCTACGAGCAGTACTTC. Its protein is CASSFAGAYEQYF.

This rearrangement joins TRBV5-4 to TRBJ2-1, with 9 bases lining up with TRBD2. The germline V gene encodes CDR1 SGHNT and CDR2 YYREEE (reference sequence). This CDR3 has 14 amino acids. V trimming: 1 base; J trimming: 5 bases; junction bases outside the gene matches: 1. CDR3 sequence reads: CASSLPSGNNEQFF. CDR3 DNA: TGTGCCAGCAGCTTGCCTAGCGGGAACAATGAGCAGTTCTTC.

This chain connects TRBV7-3 to TRBJ2-1; TRBD2 agrees at 7 bases. The CDR3 spans 15 residues. Germline V lookup: CDR1 SGHTA, CDR2 FQGTGA. V shed 5 bases, J shed 2 bases, and the junction held 6 bases outside the gene matches. The CDR3 nucleotides read TGTGCCAGCAGCCTATCCGGGACTACCTACAATGAGCAGTTCTTC. Translated: CASSLSGTTYNEQFF.

The rearrangement uses TRBV4-3 and TRBJ2-3; weak D call: TRBD2 (7 bases). The CDR3 has 13 amino acids. V was trimmed by 0 bases and J by 14 bases, leaving 15 bases between them. CDR1 is LGHNA, CDR2 YSLEER, per germline. The CDR3 is CASSQEGGGGLYF. The CDR3 nucleotides read TGCGCCAGCAGCCAAGAAGGAGGGGGGGGCCTGTATTTT.